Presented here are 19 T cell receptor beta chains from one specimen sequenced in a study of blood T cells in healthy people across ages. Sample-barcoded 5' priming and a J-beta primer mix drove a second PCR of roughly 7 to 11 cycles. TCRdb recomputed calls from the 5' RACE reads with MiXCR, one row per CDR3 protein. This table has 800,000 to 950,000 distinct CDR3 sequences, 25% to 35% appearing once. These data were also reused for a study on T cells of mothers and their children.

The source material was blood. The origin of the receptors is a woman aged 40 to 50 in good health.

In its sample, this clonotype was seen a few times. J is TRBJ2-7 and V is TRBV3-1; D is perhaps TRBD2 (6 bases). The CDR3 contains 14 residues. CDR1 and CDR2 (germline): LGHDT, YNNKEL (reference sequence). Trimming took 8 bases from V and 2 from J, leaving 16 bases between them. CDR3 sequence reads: CASGEGRNTYEQYF. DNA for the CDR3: TGTGCCAGCGGCGAGGGGAGGAACACCTACGAGCAGTACTTC.

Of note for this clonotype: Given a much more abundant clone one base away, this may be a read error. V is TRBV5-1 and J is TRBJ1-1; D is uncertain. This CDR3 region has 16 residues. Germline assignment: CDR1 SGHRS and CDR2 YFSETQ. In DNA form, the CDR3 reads TGCACCAGCAGCCTCTCGTTTGTCCACGGGGACACTGAAGCTTTCTTT. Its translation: CTSSLSFVHGDTEAFF.

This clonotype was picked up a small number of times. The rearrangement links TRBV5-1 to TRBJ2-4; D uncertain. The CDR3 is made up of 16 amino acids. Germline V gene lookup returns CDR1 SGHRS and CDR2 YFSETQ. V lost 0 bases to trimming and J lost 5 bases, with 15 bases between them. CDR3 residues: CASSLDSAGLQNIQYF. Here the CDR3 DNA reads TGCGCCAGCAGCTTGGATTCGGCAGGCCTTCAAAACATTCAGTACTTC.

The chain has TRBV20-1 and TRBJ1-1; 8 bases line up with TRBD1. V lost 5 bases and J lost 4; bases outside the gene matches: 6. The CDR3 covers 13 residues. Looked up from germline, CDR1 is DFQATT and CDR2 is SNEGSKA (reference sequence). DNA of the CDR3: TGCAGTGCTCCGGGACAGGAAGTCACTGAAGCTTTCTTT. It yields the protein CSAPGQEVTEAFF.

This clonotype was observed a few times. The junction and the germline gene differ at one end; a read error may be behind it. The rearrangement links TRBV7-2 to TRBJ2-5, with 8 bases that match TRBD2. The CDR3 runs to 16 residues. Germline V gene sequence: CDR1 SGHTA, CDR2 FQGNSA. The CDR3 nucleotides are TGTGTCAGCAGCTTAGCGGGGCGCAGGGGAGGAGAGACCCAGTACTTC. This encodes CVSSLAGRRGGETQYF.

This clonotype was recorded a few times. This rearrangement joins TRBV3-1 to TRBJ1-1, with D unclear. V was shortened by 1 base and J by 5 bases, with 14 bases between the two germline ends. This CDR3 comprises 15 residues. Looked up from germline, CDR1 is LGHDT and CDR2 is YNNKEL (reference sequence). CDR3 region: CASSQGFKGRTEAFF. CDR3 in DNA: TGTGCCAGCAGCCAAGGTTTTAAGGGCAGGACTGAAGCTTTCTTT.

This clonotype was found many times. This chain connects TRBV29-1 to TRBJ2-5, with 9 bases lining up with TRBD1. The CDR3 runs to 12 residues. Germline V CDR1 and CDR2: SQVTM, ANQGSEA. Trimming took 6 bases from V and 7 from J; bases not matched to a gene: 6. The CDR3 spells CSVNHRGPTQYF. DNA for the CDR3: TGCAGCGTCAACCACAGGGGGCCGACCCAGTACTTC.

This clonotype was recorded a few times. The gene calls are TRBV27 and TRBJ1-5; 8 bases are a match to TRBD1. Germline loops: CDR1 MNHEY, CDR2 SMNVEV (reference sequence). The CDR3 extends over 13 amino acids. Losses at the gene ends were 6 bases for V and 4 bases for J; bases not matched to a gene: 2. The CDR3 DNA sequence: TGTGCCAGCAGCAGGGGGCAAAATCAGCCCCAGCATTTT. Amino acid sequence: CASSRGQNQPQHF.

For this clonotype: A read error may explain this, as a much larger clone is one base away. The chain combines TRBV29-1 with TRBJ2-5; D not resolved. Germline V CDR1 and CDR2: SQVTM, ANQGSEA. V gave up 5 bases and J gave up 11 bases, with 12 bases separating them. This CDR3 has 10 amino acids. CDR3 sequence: CSVRQHEQYF. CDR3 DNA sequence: TGCAGCGTTCGGCAGCATGAGCAGTACTTC.

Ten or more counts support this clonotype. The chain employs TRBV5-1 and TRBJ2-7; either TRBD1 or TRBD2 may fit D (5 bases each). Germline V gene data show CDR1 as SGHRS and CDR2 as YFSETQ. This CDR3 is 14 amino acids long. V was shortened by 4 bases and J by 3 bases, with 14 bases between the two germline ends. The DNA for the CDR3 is TGCGCCAGCAGCCCACCGGGACGGGACTACGAGCAGTACTTC. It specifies CASSPPGRDYEQYF.

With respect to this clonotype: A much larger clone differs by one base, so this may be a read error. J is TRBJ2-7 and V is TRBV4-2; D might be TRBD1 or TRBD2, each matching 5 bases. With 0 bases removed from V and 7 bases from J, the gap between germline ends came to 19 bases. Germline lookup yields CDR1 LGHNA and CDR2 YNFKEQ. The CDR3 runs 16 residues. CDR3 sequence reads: CASSQERRGVGNEQYF. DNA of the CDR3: TGTGCCAGCAGCCAAGAGCGACGGGGCGTCGGCAATGAGCAGTACTTC.

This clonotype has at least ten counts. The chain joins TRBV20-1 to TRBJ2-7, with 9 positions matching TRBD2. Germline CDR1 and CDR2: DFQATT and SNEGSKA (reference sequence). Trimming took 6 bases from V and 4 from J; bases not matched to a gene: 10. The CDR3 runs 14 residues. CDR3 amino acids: CSADASGGLYEQYF. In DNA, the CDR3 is TGCAGTGCGGACGCGAGCGGGGGGCTTTACGAGCAGTACTTC.

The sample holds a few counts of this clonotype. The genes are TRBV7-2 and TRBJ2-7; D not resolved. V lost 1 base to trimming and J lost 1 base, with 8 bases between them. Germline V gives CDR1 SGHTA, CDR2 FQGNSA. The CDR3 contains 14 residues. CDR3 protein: CASSLVLSSYEQYF. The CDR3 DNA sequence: TGTGCCAGCAGCTTAGTGCTCTCTTCCTACGAGCAGTACTTC.

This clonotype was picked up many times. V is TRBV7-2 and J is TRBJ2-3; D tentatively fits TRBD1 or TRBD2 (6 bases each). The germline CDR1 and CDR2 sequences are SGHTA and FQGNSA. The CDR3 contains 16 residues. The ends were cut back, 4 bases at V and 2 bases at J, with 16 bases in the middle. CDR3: CASSYRGDKSTDTQYF. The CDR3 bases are TGTGCCAGCAGCTATAGGGGGGACAAATCCACAGATACGCAGTATTTT.

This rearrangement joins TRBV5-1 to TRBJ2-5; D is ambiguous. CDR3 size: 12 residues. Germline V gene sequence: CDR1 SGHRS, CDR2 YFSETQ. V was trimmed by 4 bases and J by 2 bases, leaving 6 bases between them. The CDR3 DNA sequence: TGCGCCAGCAGCGAACAGCAAGAGACCCAGTACTTC. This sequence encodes CASSEQQETQYF.

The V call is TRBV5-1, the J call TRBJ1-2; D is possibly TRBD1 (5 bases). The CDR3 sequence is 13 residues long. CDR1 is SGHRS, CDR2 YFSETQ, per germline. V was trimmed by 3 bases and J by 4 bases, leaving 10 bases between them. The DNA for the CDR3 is TGCGCCAGCAGCTCGGACATATCCTATGGCTACACCTTC. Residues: CASSSDISYGYTF.

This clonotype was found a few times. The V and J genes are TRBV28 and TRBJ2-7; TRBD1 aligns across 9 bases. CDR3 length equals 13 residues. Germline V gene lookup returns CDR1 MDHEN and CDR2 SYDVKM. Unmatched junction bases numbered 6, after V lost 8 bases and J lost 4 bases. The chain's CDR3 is CASVPGQGYEQYF. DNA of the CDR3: TGTGCCAGCGTCCCGGGACAGGGTTACGAGCAGTACTTC. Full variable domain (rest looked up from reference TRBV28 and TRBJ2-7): DVKVTQSSRYLVKRTGEKVFLECVQDMDHENMFWYRQDPGLGLRLIYFSYDVKMKEKGDIPEGYSVSREKKERFSLILESASTNQTSMYLCASVPGQGYEQYFGPGTRLTVT.

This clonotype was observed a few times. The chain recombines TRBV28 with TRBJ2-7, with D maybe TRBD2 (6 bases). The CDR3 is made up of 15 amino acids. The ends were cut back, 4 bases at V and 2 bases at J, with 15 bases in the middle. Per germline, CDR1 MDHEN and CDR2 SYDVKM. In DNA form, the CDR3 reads TGTGCCAGCAGTTCTAATCGGGGGTGGGCCTACGAGCAGTACTTC. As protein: CASSSNRGWAYEQYF.

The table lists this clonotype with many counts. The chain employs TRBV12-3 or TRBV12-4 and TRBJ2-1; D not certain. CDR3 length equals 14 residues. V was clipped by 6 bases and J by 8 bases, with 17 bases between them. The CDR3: CASSGVGGLDEQFF. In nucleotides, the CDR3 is TGTGCCAGCAGCGGTGTCGGTGGGTTGGATGAGCAGTTCTTC.